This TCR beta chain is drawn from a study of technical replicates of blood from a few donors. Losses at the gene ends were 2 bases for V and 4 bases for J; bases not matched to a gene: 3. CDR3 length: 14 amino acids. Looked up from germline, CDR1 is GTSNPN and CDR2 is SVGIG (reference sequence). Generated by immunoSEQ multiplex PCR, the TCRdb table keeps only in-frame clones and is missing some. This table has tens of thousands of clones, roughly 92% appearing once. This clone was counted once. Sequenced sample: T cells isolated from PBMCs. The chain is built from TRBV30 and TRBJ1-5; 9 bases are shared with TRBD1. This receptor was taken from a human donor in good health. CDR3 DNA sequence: TGTGCCTGGAGTCTTGGACAGGGGAATCAGCCCCAGCATTTT. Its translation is CAWSLGQGNQPQHF.